This is a list of T cell receptor beta chains from one sample in a study of blood T cell repertoires in COVID-19. Sequencing was performed with immunoSEQ multiplex PCR; in TCRdb, only in-frame clones are kept and a portion is missing. The repertoire has 300,000 or so clones, around 90% of them found once; the top ten carry approximately 3.3%. Sequencing used peripheral blood. These receptor sequences come from a woman aged 40 to 50 with acute or convalescent COVID-19. Each CDR3 is given with its conserved first and last residue. A D gene is named only where the DNA matches it firmly. Clone size, where shown, is once, few, many, or a class for clones that have expanded.

j_call	d_call	clone_size	v_call	cdr3_nt	cdr3_aa
TRBJ2-1	TRBD2	.	TRBV10-3	TGTGCCATCAGTGAGTCGTCTTGGGCTAGCGGGGTTAGCCCCTACAATGAGCAGTTCTTC	CAISESSWASGVSPYNEQFF
TRBJ2-1	.	.	TRBV12-5	TGTGCTAGTGGTTTCGCGGGGCGTGAGCAGTTCTTC	CASGFAGREQFF
TRBJ2-3	.	.	TRBV24-1	TGTGCCACCAGTGATCCCGGTAGCACAGATACGCAGTATTTT	CATSDPGSTDTQYF
TRBJ2-2	.	few	TRBV27	TGTGCCAGCAGTCCTTGGACTAACGGGGAGCTGTTTTTT	CASSPWTNGELFF
TRBJ1-6	.	.	TRBV12-2	TGTGCAAGTCGCTTCCCGGGTTCACCCCTCCACTTT	CASRFPGSPLHF
TRBJ1-2	.	.	TRBV6-5	TGTGCCAGCTTGGAGGGAGCAGCTAACTATGGCTACACCTTC	CASLEGAANYGYTF
TRBJ1-6	TRBD1	.	TRBV19	TGTGCCAGTAGTGGATATCCCGGGACAGTTAATTCACCCCTCCACTTT	CASSGYPGTVNSPLHF
TRBJ1-3	TRBD1	few	TRBV11-2	TGTGCCAGCAGCCCCCTCGGGGGACAGACATCCTTCTCTGGAAACACCATATATTTT	CASSPLGGQTSFSGNTIYF
TRBJ2-5	TRBD2	.	TRBV7-2	TGTGCCAGCAGCCTCCCGGGACTAGCGGGAAAAGAGACCCAGTACTTC	CASSLPGLAGKETQYF
TRBJ1-1	.	.	TRBV5-1	TGCGCCAGCAGAACGGGGGTGGCCACTGAAGCTTTCTTT	CASRTGVATEAFF
TRBJ1-1	TRBD1	.	TRBV24-1	TGTGCCACCAGGGGACAGGGGACTGAAGCTTTCTTT	CATRGQGTEAFF
TRBJ1-2	TRBD1	.	TRBV30	TGTGCCTGGAGGCGGGGAGGGACAGGGATCGGCTATGGCTACACCTTC	CAWRRGGTGIGYGYTF
TRBJ1-5	TRBD1	.	TRBV19	TGTGCCGGACGACAGGGGGCAAAAGTGGAGAGCAATCAGCCCCAGCATTTT	CAGRQGAKVESNQPQHF
TRBJ1-1	.	.	TRBV24-1	TGTGCTATACTCGACGGGGCTGAAGCTTTCTTT	CAILDGAEAFF
TRBJ1-1	TRBD1	.	TRBV30	TGTGCCTGGGGGACAGGGGTGAGGAACACTGAAGCTTTCTTT	CAWGTGVRNTEAFF
TRBJ1-5	.	.	TRBV21-1	TGTGCCAGCATCGCACAGGGATGGAGCAATCAGCCCCAGCATTTT	CASIAQGWSNQPQHF
TRBJ2-2	TRBD2	.	TRBV10-1	TGCGCCAGCAGTGAGGGTAGCGGGGGGTACAACACCGGGGAGCTGTTTTTT	CASSEGSGGYNTGELFF
TRBJ1-5	.	.	TRBV29-1	TGCAGCGTTGGAATCACAGGGATAGGAGGCAATCAGCCCCAGCATTTT	CSVGITGIGGNQPQHF
TRBJ2-1	.	.	TRBV11-3	TGTGCCAGCAGCTTAGACAGGAACAATGAGCAGTTCTTC	CASSLDRNNEQFF